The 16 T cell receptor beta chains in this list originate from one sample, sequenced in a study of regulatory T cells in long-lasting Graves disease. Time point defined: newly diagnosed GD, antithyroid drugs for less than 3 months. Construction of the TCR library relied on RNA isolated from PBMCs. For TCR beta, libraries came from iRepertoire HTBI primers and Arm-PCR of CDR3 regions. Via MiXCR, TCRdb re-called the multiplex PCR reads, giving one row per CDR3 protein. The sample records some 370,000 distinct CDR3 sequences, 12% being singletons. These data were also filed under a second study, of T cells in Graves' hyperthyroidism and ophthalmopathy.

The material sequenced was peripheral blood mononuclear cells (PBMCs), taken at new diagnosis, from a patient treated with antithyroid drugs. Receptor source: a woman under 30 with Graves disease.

The DNA of the CDR3 is TGCGCCAGCAGCCACACACAGGGGGCGAGACAGCCCCAGCATTTT. Translating gives CASSHTQGARQPQHF. The rearrangement links TRBV5-1 to TRBJ1-5, with TRBD1 identical over 9 bases. The germline V gene has CDR1 SGHRS and CDR2 YFSETQ. CDR3 size: 15 residues. V lost 4 bases, J lost 7 bases, and 9 bases stayed unmatched. The full variable domain, with the rest looked up from reference TRBV5-1 and TRBJ1-5, is KAGVTQTPRYLIKTRGQQVTLSCSPISGHRSVSWYQQTPGQGLQFLFEYFSETQRNKGNFPGRFSGRQFSNSRSEMNVSTLELGDSALYLCASSHTQGARQPQHFGDGTRLSIL.

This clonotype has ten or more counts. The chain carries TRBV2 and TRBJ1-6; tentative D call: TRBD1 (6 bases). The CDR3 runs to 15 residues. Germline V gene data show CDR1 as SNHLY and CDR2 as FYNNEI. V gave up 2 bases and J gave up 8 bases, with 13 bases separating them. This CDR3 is CASSERGAGYSPLHF. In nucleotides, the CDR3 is TGTGCCAGCAGTGAACGGGGGGCCGGGTATTCACCCCTCCACTTT.

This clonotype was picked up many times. The CDR3 sequence: CATAGWAGELFF. The CDR3 nucleotides read TGTGCCACCGCCGGGTGGGCCGGGGAGCTGTTTTTT. The chain carries TRBV10-3 and TRBJ2-2; no firm D call. CDR3 length: 12 residues. V was shortened by 10 bases and J by 6 bases, with 12 bases between the two germline ends. Germline V gene lookup returns CDR1 ENHRY and CDR2 SYGVKD.

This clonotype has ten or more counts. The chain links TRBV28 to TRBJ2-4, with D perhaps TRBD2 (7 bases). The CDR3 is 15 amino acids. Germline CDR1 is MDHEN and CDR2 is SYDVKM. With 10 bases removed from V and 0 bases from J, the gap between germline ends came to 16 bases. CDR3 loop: CAIGGGSEAKNIQYF. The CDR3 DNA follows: TGTGCCATTGGGGGCGGGAGTGAAGCCAAAAACATTCAGTACTTC.

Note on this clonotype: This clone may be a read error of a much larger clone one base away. CDR3 residues: CSARAAGGGSRRETQYF. DNA of the CDR3: TGCAGTGCTAGAGCCGCGGGGGGCGGGAGTAGGCGAGAGACCCAGTACTTC. This sequence joins TRBV20-1 and TRBJ2-1, with 8 bases fitting TRBD2. The J call may be mistaken, given a closer DNA end match to TRBJ2-5. The V gene's germline CDR1 is DFQATT and CDR2 SNEGSKA (reference sequence). The CDR3 length is 17 residues.

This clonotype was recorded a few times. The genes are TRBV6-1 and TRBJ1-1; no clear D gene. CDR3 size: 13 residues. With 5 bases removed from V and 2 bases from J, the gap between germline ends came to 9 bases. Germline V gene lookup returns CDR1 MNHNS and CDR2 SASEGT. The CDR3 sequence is CASSWYRNTEAFF. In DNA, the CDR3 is TGTGCCAGCAGTTGGTACAGAAACACTGAAGCTTTCTTT.

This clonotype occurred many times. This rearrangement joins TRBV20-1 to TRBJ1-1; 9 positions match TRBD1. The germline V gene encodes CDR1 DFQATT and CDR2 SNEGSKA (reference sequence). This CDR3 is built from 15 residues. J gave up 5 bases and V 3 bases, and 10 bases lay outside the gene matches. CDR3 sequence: CSARPSWDRDTEAFF. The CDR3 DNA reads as TGCAGTGCTAGGCCTTCCTGGGACAGGGATACTGAAGCTTTCTTT.

CDR3 nucleotides: TGCAGCGTTGATTGGGGCTACAATGAGCAGTTCTTC. Its protein product is CSVDWGYNEQFF. This chain uses TRBV29-1 with TRBJ2-1; D is unresolved. The CDR3 extends over 12 amino acids. The ends were cut back, 3 bases at V and 3 bases at J, with 6 bases in the middle. Looked up from germline, CDR1 is SQVTM and CDR2 is ANQGSEA.

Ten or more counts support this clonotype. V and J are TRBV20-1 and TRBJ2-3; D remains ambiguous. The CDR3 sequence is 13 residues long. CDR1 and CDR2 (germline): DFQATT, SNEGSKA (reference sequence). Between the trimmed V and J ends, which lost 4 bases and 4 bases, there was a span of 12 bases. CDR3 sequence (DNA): TGCAGTGCTACCTCCTGGGGTGCAGATACGCAGTATTTT. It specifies CSATSWGADTQYF.

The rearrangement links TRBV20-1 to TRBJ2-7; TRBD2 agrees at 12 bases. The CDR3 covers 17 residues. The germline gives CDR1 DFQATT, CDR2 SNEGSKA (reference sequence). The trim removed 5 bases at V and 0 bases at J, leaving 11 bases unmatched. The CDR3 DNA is TGCAGTGCTGGTCGGACTAGCGGGATTTTCTACTCCTACGAGCAGTACTTC. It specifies CSAGRTSGIFYSYEQYF.

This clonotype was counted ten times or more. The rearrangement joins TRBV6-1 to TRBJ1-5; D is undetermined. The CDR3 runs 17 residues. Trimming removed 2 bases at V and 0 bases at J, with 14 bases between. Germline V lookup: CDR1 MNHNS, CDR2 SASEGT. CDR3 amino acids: CASSEPARSYSNQPQHF. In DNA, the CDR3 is TGTGCCAGCAGTGAACCCGCACGGTCATATAGCAATCAGCCCCAGCATTTT.

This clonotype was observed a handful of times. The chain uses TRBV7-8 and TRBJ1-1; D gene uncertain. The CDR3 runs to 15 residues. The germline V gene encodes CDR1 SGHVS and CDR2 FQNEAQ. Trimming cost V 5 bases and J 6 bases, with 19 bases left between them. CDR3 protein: CASSPPRRAESEAFF. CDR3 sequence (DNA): TGTGCCAGCAGCCCCCCTAGAAGGGCAGAATCTGAAGCTTTCTTT.

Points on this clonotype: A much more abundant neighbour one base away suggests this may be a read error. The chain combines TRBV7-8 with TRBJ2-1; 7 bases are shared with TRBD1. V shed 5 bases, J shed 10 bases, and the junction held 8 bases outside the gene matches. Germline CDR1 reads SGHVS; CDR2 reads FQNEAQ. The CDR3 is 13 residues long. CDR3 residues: CASSGTVLYEQFF. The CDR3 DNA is TGTGCCAGCAGCGGGACAGTATTGTACGAGCAGTTCTTC.

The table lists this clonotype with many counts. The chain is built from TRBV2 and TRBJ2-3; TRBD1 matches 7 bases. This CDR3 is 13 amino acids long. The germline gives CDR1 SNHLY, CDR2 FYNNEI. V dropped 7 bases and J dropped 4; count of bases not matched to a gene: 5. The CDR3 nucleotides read TGTGCCAGCAAGAGACAGGGCTCAGATACGCAGTATTTT. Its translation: CASKRQGSDTQYF. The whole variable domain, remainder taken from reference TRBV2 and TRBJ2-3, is EPEVTQTPSHQVTQMGQEVILRCVPISNHLYFYWYRQILGQKVEFLVSFYNNEISEKSEIFDDQFSVERPDGSNFTLKIRSTKLEDSAMYFCASKRQGSDTQYFGPGTRLTVL.

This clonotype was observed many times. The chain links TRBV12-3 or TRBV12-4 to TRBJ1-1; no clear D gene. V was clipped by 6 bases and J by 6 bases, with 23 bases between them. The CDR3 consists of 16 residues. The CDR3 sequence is CASSASDRFPGPEAFF. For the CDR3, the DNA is TGTGCCAGCAGCGCCTCGGACCGGTTTCCGGGCCCTGAAGCTTTCTTT.

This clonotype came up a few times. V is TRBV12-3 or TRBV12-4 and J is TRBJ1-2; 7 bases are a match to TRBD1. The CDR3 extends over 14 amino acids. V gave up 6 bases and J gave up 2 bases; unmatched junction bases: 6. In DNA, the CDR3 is TGTGCCAGCAGGACAGGGACGAGGAACTATGGCTACACCTTC. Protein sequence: CASRTGTRNYGYTF.